The subject of this entry is one T cell receptor (beta chain). The sample belongs to a study of CD8 T cells in Susac syndrome. cDNA came from roughly 0.5 to 1 ug RNA primed by random hexamers. TCRdb re-called the immunoSEQ multiplex PCR reads with MiXCR, one entry per CDR3 protein. The repertoire consists of over 100,000 distinct CDR3 sequences, with 80% to 95% occurring once and the leading ten covering around 0.14%. The control group consisted of healthy donors matched for age and sex. It was negative isolation that provided the CD8+ and CD4+ T cells, whereas TEMRA cells were enriched by FACS. The specimen sequenced was CD4+ T cells from PBMCs. The clonotype was recovered from a human donor in good health.

This CDR3 reads CASRSSWDDREREKLFF. The CDR3, as DNA: TGTGCCAGCCGCTCCAGTTGGGACGACAGAGAACGGGAAAAACTGTTTTTT. The chain uses TRBV13 and TRBJ1-4; possibly TRBD1 for D (5 bases). V lost 8 bases and J 8 bases, leaving 27 bases between the germline ends. There are 17 residues in the CDR3. Looked up from germline, CDR1 is PRHDT and CDR2 is FYEKMQ (reference sequence).